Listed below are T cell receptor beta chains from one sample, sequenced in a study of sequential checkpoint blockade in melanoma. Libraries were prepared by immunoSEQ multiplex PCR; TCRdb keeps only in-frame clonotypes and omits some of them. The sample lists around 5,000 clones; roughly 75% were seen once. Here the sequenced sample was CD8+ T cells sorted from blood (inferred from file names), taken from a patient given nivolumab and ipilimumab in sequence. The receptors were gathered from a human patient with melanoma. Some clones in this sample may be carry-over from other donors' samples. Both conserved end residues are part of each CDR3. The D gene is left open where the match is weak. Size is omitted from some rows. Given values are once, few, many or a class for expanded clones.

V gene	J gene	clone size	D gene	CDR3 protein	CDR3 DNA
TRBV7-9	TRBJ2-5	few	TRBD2	CASSLEGAGTSRETQYF	TGTGCCAGCAGCTTAGAGGGGGCAGGGACTAGCCGGGAGACCCAGTACTTC
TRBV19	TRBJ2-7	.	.	CASSIGWRTERSSYEQYF	TGTGCCAGTAGTATAGGGTGGAGGACAGAGAGGAGCTCCTACGAGCAGTACTTC
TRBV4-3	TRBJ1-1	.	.	CASSQSRGMNTEAFF	TGCGCCAGCAGCCAGTCCAGGGGTATGAACACTGAAGCTTTCTTT
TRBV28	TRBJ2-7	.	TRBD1	CASSPDRTSYEQYF	TGTGCCAGCAGTCCGGACAGGACCTCCTACGAGCAGTACTTC
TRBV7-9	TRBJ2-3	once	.	CASSSWSRDTQYF	TGTGCCAGCAGCTCCTGGTCGCGCGATACGCAGTATTTT
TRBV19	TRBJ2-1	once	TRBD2	CASSIPASGGVSEQFF	TGTGCCAGTAGTATTCCGGCTAGCGGGGGGGTTAGTGAGCAGTTCTTC
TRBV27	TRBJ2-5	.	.	CASSLSSRGYQETQYF	TGTGCCAGCAGTTTGTCATCGAGGGGGTATCAGGAGACCCAGTACTTC
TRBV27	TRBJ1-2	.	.	CASSFYRNYGYTF	TGTGCCAGCAGTTTCTACAGGAACTATGGCTACACCTTC
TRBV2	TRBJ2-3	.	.	CASPYRSTDTQYF	TGTGCCAGTCCGTATCGGAGCACAGATACGCAGTATTTT
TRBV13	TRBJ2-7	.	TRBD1	CASRAWDRPSYEQYF	TGTGCCAGCAGGGCCTGGGACAGGCCCTCCTACGAGCAGTACTTC
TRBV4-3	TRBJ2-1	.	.	CASSQDRTTYNEQFF	TGCGCCAGCAGCCAAGACAGGACAACCTACAATGAGCAGTTCTTC
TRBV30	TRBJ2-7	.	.	CAWSSGYEQYF	TGTGCCTGGAGTTCAGGGTACGAGCAGTACTTC
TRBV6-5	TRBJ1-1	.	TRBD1	CASRLQGAVTEAFF	TGTGCCAGCAGGCTACAGGGGGCCGTGACTGAAGCTTTCTTT
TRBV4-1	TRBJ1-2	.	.	CASSQDRGGYGYTF	TGCGCCAGCAGCCAAGATCGGGGGGGCTATGGCTACACCTTC
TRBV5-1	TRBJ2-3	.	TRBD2	CASSWTSGGDTQYF	TGCGCCAGCAGCTGGACTAGCGGGGGGGATACGCAGTATTTT
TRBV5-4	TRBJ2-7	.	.	CASKTGNSYEQYF	TGTGCCAGCAAGACAGGTAACTCCTACGAGCAGTACTTC
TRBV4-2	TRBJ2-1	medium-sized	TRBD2	CASSQSSGGEQFF	TGTGCCAGCAGCCAATCTAGCGGGGGGGAGCAGTTCTTC
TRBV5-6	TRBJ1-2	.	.	CASSLDWGGGYTF	TGTGCCAGCAGCTTAGACTGGGGAGGTGGCTACACCTTC
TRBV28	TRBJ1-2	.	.	CASSLEMGGLDYGYTF	TGTGCCAGCAGTTTAGAGATGGGGGGTTTGGACTATGGCTACACCTTC
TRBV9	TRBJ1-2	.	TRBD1	CASSLTGGAGGYTF	TGTGCCAGCAGCTTGACAGGGGGCGCGGGGGGCTACACCTTC
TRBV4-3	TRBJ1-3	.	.	CASSQKSSGNTIYF	TGCGCCAGCAGTCAAAAGAGCTCTGGAAACACCATATATTTT
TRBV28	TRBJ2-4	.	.	CASSLTMDGDIQYF	TGTGCCAGCAGCCTGACGATGGATGGAGACATTCAGTACTTC
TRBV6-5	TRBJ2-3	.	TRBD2	CASSRGLAGTDTQYF	TGTGCCAGCAGTCGCGGACTAGCGGGGACAGATACGCAGTATTTT
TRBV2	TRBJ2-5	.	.	CASSGGPGVSKYF	TGTGCCAGCAGTGGTGGTCCAGGGGTGAGCAAGTACTTC
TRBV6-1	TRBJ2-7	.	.	CASRPQGIYEQYF	TGTGCCAGCAGACCGCAGGGGATCTACGAGCAGTACTTC
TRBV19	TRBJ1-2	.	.	CASSIGSRGYTF	TGTGCCAGTAGTATTGGTTCCAGGGGCTACACCTTC
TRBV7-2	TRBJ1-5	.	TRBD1	CASSLGQGSQPQHF	TGTGCCAGCAGCTTAGGACAGGGGAGTCAGCCCCAGCATTTT
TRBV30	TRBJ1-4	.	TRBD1	CAWRTRDRSTNEKLFF	TGTGCCTGGAGAACCCGGGACAGGTCAACTAATGAAAAACTGTTTTTT
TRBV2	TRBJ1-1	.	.	CASRRGSMNTEAFF	TGTGCCAGCAGGCGGGGCAGCATGAACACTGAAGCTTTCTTT
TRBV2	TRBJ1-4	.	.	CASTADTSTNEKLFF	TGTGCCAGCACGGCGGACACTTCAACTAATGAAAAACTGTTTTTT
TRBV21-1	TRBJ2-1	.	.	CASSAHRDRYYNEQFF	TGTGCCAGCAGCGCTCACCGGGACAGGTACTACAATGAGCAGTTCTTC
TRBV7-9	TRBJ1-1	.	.	CASSLAGGATEAFF	TGTGCCAGCAGCTTAGCGGGGGGGGCCACTGAAGCTTTCTTT
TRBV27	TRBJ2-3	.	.	CASIGAGDTQYF	TGTGCCAGCATAGGGGCGGGGGATACGCAGTATTTT
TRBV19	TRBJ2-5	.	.	CASSTAAAGRSGTQYF	TGTGCCAGTAGTACCGCCGCCGCGGGAAGGAGCGGGACCCAGTACTTC
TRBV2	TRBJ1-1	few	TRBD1	CASSARGLNTEAFF	TGTGCCAGCAGTGCCAGGGGGTTGAACACTGAAGCTTTCTTT
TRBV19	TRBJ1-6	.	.	CASSPNQRIYNSPLHF	TGTGCCAGTAGTCCCAACCAGCGGATCTATAATTCACCCCTCCACTTT
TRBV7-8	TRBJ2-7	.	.	CASSLPGQRPPYEQYF	TGTGCCAGCAGCCTACCCGGACAGCGACCTCCCTACGAGCAGTACTTC
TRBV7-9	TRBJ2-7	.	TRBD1	CASSFYQRQGATYEQYF	TGTGCCAGCAGCTTCTACCAGAGACAGGGGGCAACCTACGAGCAGTACTTC
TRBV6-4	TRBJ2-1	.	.	CASSDSVGGAYNEQFF	TGTGCCAGCAGTGACTCGGTCGGGGGTGCGTACAATGAGCAGTTCTTC
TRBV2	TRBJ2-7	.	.	CASSEGHNYEQYF	TGTGCCAGCAGTGAAGGTCATAACTACGAGCAGTACTTC